This T cell receptor (beta chain) was found in a study of CD8 T cells in Susac syndrome. Points from the study as a whole: The study admitted that it had a relatively small number of individuals in its TCR sequencing and HLA analysis. The CD4+ T cell repertoires of Susac syndrome were found to show no clonal expansion.

Random hexamers were used to reverse transcribe the RNA input (roughly 0.5 to 1 ug). TCRdb re-called the immunoSEQ multiplex PCR reads with MiXCR, one entry per CDR3 protein. In the table there are more than 150,000 distinct CDR3 sequences, 95% of which are singletons. For this clonotype: Antigen unknown.

The CDR3 length is 14 residues. V dropped 3 bases and J dropped 4 bases, with 10 bases sitting between them. Germline assignment: CDR1 LNHDA and CDR2 SQIVND (reference sequence). This receptor was taken from a human donor with Susac syndrome. The sequenced material came from CD4+ T cells from PBMCs. The rearrangement joins TRBV19 to TRBJ1-5; D is ambiguous. CDR3 bases: TGTGCCAGTAGTATGGGAACAGCTAATCAGCCCCAGCATTTT. Translated, it gives CASSMGTANQPQHF.